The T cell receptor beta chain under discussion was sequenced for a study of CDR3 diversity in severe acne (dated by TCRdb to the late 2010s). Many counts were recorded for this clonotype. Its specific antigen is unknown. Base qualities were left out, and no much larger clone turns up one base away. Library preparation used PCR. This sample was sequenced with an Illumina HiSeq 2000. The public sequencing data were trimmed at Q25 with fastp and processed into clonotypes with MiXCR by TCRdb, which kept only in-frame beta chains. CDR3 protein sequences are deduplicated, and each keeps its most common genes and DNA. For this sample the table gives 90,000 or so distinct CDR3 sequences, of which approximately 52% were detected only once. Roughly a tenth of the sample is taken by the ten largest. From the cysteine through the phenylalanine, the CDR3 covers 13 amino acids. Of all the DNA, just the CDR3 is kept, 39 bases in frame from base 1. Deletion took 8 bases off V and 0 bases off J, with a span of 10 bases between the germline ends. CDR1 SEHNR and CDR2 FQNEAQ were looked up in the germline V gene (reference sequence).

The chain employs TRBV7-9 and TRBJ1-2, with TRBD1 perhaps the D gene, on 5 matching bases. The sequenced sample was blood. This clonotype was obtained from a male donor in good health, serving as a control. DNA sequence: TGTGCCAGCCAGGACACTACTAACTATGGCTACACCTTC. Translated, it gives CASQDTTNYGYTF.